This T cell receptor (beta chain) was sequenced in a study of Ad26.COV2.S vaccination and SARS-CoV-2 variants. Turning to the study itself: The authors gave Ad26.COV2.S intramuscularly, either once or twice 56 days apart.

This clone appeared many times. The antigen remains undetermined. Other DNA sequences from this sample encode an identical CDR3 as well. Libraries were prepared by immunoSEQ multiplex PCR; TCRdb keeps only in-frame clonotypes and omits some of them. The sample carries about 220,000 clones, roughly 90% recorded once. Points from the study as a whole: Substantial post-vaccination breadth of spike-specific CD8+ and CD4+ T cell responses was reported.

Germline CDR1 and CDR2: MNHEY and SVGAGI. The V end lost 9 bases, the J end lost 0 bases, and 6 bases lay between the germline ends. The CDR3 extends over 13 amino acids. Treatment here: about 20 received Ad26.COV2.S at low or high dose, single or two shots; 5 received placebo; per-sample allocation not given. Samples were taken on day 63 after the first vaccine or placebo injection. The individual, an adult aged 18-55 years, was a donor in Boston. The sample here was peripheral blood, taken in a trial of Ad26.COV2.S vaccine versus placebo. The chain joins TRBV6-5 to TRBJ1-6, with no clear D. The sequence was collected from a person aged 18 to 59 who received the Ad26.COV2.S COVID-19 vaccine or a placebo. CDR3: CASSYSYNSPLHF. As DNA, the CDR3 is TGTGCCAGTAGCTACTCCTATAATTCACCCCTCCACTTT.